One sample yielded the 15 T cell receptor beta chains listed below, sequenced in a study of low-dose radiotherapy and immunotherapy resistance in tumors. Both TCRalpha and TCRbeta chains were reverse transcribed with V-gene-specific primers. With a V-primer adapter and a constant-region primer, TCRs were amplified for roughly 18 PCR cycles. TCRdb recomputed calls from the reads with MiXCR, one row per CDR3 protein. The repertoire holds roughly 10,000 distinct CDR3 sequences, with 60% to 80% as singletons. These receptors were taken from a human donor with advanced metastatic prostate, ovarian, gallbladder or colorectal cancer (not recorded which). This table probably holds off-target reads from a library built for another chain.

The chain combines TRBV12-3 or TRBV12-4 with TRBJ2-3, with D perhaps TRBD1 (6 bases). The CDR3 extends over 15 amino acids. V was shortened by 3 bases and J by 2 bases, with 12 bases between the two germline ends. The CDR3 loop is CASSFGTLPTDTQYF. The CDR3 region has the DNA TGTGCCAGCAGTTTTGGGACATTACCCACAGATACGCAGTATTTT.

The CDR3 is CASSPPTNTGILAKNIQYF. CDR3 bases: TGCGCCAGCAGCCCCCCTACCAATACAGGGATACTAGCCAAAAACATTCAGTACTTC. The chain recombines TRBV4-1 with TRBJ2-4; D is possibly TRBD1 (6 bases). V was trimmed by 4 bases and J by 0 bases, leaving 22 bases between them. Looked up from germline, CDR1 is MGHRA and CDR2 is YSYEKL. This CDR3 region has 19 residues.

V and J are TRBV20-1 and TRBJ2-3; the match to TRBD2 covers 11 bases. With 3 bases clipped from V and 3 bases from J, the junction kept 5 bases outside the gene matches. The CDR3 spans 15 residues. Germline V gene lookup returns CDR1 DFQATT and CDR2 SNEGSKA (reference sequence). Written as DNA, the CDR3 is TGCAGTGCTAGCCGAACTAGCGGGAGTACAGATACGCAGTATTTT. Protein: CSASRTSGSTDTQYF.

This clonotype was observed a handful of times. The chain combines TRBV7-2 with TRBJ2-2, with D tentatively TRBD2 (6 bases). This CDR3 spans 16 amino acids. V lost 1 base and J lost 0, with 9 bases in between. CDR1 is SGHTA and CDR2 is FQGNSA in the germline V gene. The CDR3 coding sequence is TGTGCCAGCAGCTTAGGCGGGACCGCGAACACCGGGGAGCTGTTTTTT. Its protein is CASSLGGTANTGELFF.

The V gene is TRBV3-1, the J gene TRBJ1-2, with D perhaps matching TRBD1 (5 bases). Germline CDR1 LGHDT, CDR2 YNNKEL (reference sequence). The CDR3 contains 14 residues. Deletions cut 4 bases from V and 4 bases from J, with 13 bases between. The CDR3 DNA reads as TGTGCCAGCAGCCCCCAGCGGGGCGTCTATGGCTACACCTTC. Its protein is CASSPQRGVYGYTF. The full variable domain, completed using reference TRBV3-1 and TRBJ1-2, is DTAVSQTPKYLVTQMGNDKSIKCEQNLGHDTMYWYKQDSKKFLKIMFSYNNKELIINETVPNRFSPKSPDKAHLNLHINSLELGDSAVYFCASSPQRGVYGYTFGSGTRLTVV.

The chain couples TRBV19 to TRBJ2-5; 11 bases are a match to TRBD2. The CDR3 contains 14 residues. The germline V gene encodes CDR1 LNHDA and CDR2 SQIVND (reference sequence). As DNA, the CDR3 is TGTGCGACGTCCGCTAGCGGGGGGCAAGAGACCCAGTACTTC. This sequence encodes CATSASGGQETQYF.

The genes are TRBV18 and TRBJ2-1; 13 bases are a match to TRBD2. Germline lookup yields CDR1 KGHSH and CDR2 LQKENI. The V segment lost 3 bases and the J segment 6 bases; nucleotides outside the gene matches: 14. This CDR3 region has 19 residues. CDR3 coding DNA: TGTGCCAGCTCACCGTCCGGGACTAGCGGGACCGACCTACTCAATGAGCAGTTCTTC. It codes for CASSPSGTSGTDLLNEQFF.

The gene calls are TRBV12-3 or TRBV12-4 and TRBJ2-1, with 13 bases fitting TRBD2. There are 16 residues in the CDR3. V trimming: 5 bases; J trimming: 2 bases; junction bases outside the gene matches: 3. The CDR3 is CASSRGTSGAYNEQFF. CDR3 coding DNA: TGTGCCAGCAGTCGAGGGACTAGCGGGGCCTACAATGAGCAGTTCTTC.

This chain joins TRBV4-3 and TRBJ2-2, with 10 positions matching TRBD2. Germline V gene data show CDR1 as LGHNA and CDR2 as YSLEER. This CDR3 has 17 residues. The trim removed 3 bases at V and 0 bases at J, leaving 4 bases unmatched. CDR3 sequence: CASSQGTSGANTGELFF. The CDR3 DNA follows: TGCGCCAGCAGCCAGGGAACTAGCGGGGCGAACACCGGGGAGCTGTTTTTT.

The DNA for the CDR3 is TGTGCCAGCAGTGAGGGGGGAGTGAACACTGAAGCTTTCTTT. Amino acids: CASSEGGVNTEAFF. This chain joins TRBV28 and TRBJ1-1, with D tentatively TRBD1 (6 bases). V gave up 5 bases and J gave up 0 bases, with 10 bases separating them. The CDR3 loop spans 14 amino acids. Germline-derived CDR1 and CDR2 are MDHEN and SYDVKM.

The chain is built from TRBV5-5 and TRBJ1-1; tentatively, D is TRBD1 (6 bases). Germline V lookup: CDR1 SGHKS, CDR2 YYEKEE (reference sequence). This CDR3 contains 15 residues. The V end lost 4 bases, the J end lost 5 bases, and 18 bases lay between the germline ends. CDR3 amino acids: CASSHNGGGWTEAFF. The CDR3 DNA reads as TGTGCCAGCAGCCATAATGGGGGCGGATGGACTGAAGCTTTCTTT.

The V gene is TRBV11-3, the J gene TRBJ1-5, with 8 nucleotides matching TRBD1. V gave up 4 bases and J gave up 7 bases; unmatched junction bases: 3. Looked up from germline, CDR1 is SGHNT and CDR2 is YENEEA. The CDR3 has 13 amino acids. CDR3 nucleotide sequence: TGTGCCAGCAGCTGGGGACAGGACCAGCCCCAGCATTTT. It codes for CASSWGQDQPQHF.

This clonotype occurred a few times. The chain joins TRBV29-1 to TRBJ2-7; 9 bases fit TRBD2. The CDR3 is 12 residues long. V shed 8 bases, J shed 6 bases, and the junction held 8 bases outside the gene matches. The V gene's germline CDR1 is SQVTM and CDR2 ANQGSEA. Written as DNA, the CDR3 is TGCAGCACCGGCACACTAGCGGGCGAGCAGTACTTC. The encoded protein is CSTGTLAGEQYF.

This clonotype was counted a few times. V is TRBV14 and J is TRBJ2-1; tentatively, D is TRBD2 (5 bases). CDR1 is SGHDN and CDR2 is FVKESK in the germline V gene. CDR3 length: 16 residues. Trimming pared 1 base from V and 3 bases from J, leaving 13 bases between. The CDR3 here is CASSQVWSGLYNEQFF. For the CDR3, the DNA is TGTGCCAGCAGCCAAGTTTGGAGCGGCCTCTACAATGAGCAGTTCTTC.

The rearrangement links TRBV19 to TRBJ2-7; D gene unclear. Trimming pared 10 bases from V and 4 bases from J, leaving 14 bases between. Germline CDR1 and CDR2: LNHDA and SQIVND (reference sequence). The CDR3 loop spans 12 amino acids. The CDR3 is CATRANGYEQYF. CDR3 sequence (DNA): TGTGCCACCCGTGCTAACGGTTACGAGCAGTACTTC. The full variable domain, in which reference TRBV19 and TRBJ2-7 provide the parts outside the CDR3, is DGGITQSPKYLFRKEGQNVTLSCEQNLNHDAMYWYRQDPGQGLRLIYYSQIVNDFQKGDIAEGYSVSREKKESFPLTVTSAQKNPTAFYLCATRANGYEQYFGPGTRLTVT.